These 23 T cell receptor beta chains were sequenced from one sample in a study of cytomegalovirus exposure and HLA in healthy donors. Both 60 Vbeta primers and 13 Jbeta primers went into the PCR. Libraries were prepared by immunoSEQ multiplex PCR; TCRdb keeps only in-frame clonotypes and omits some of them. The data contain approximately 150,000 clones, over 70% of them singletons. The sample taken for sequencing was PBMCs. The receptors shown here come from a middle-aged woman in good health and CMV-seronegative.

The chain recombines TRBV7-2 with TRBJ2-7, with 10 nucleotides matching TRBD2. Trimming removed 5 bases from V and 4 bases from J; junction bases left unmatched: 8. The CDR3 runs 15 residues. Per germline, CDR1 SGHTA and CDR2 FQGNSA. The CDR3 here is CASSLGLAQSYEQYF. CDR3 DNA: TGTGCCAGCAGCCTGGGACTAGCGCAAAGTTACGAGCAGTACTTC.

V and J are TRBV25-1 and TRBJ1-6; 7 positions agree with TRBD1. The germline V gene has CDR1 MGHDK and CDR2 SYGVNS. The CDR3 is made up of 16 amino acids. The V gene end was trimmed by 7 bases and the J gene end by 6 bases; junction bases not matched to a gene: 12. The CDR3 nucleotides are TGTGCCAGCACCACCCTTTCCGGGACAGCTAATTCACCCCTCCACTTT. This sequence encodes CASTTLSGTANSPLHF. The variable domain in full, with the rest retrieved from reference TRBV25-1 and TRBJ1-6, is EADIYQTPRYLVIGTGKKITLECSQTMGHDKMYWYQQDPGMELHLIHYSYGVNSTEKGDLSSESTVSRIRTEHFPLTLESARPSHTSQYLCASTTLSGTANSPLHFGNGTRLTVT.

There are a few counts of this clone. The gene calls are TRBV2 and TRBJ1-1; D perhaps matches TRBD1 (6 bases). The CDR3 totals 13 residues. The germline V and J ends were trimmed by 6 bases and 0 bases, with 8 bases remaining between them. Germline V CDR1 and CDR2: SNHLY, FYNNEI. Here the CDR3 reads CASRRGMNTEAFF. The DNA for the CDR3 is TGTGCCAGCAGAAGGGGGATGAACACTGAAGCTTTCTTT.

As concerns this clone: One end of the junction is discordant with germline, which a read error may explain. CDR3 protein: CASSLTGTLAKNSQYF. The DNA for the CDR3 is TGTGCCAGCAGCTTAACCGGAACTCTAGCCAAAAACAGTCAGTACTTC. The V gene is TRBV7-9, the J gene TRBJ2-4, with D possibly being TRBD2 (5 bases). Germline loops: CDR1 SEHNR, CDR2 FQNEAQ (reference sequence). The CDR3 extends over 16 amino acids. Supplemented by reference TRBV7-9 and TRBJ2-4, the full variable domain reads DTGVSQNPRHKITKRGQNVTFRCDPISEHNRLYWYRQTLGQGPEFLTYFQNEAQLEKSRLLSDRFSAERPKGSFSTLEIQRTEQGDSAMYLCASSLTGTLAKNSQYFGAGTRLSVL.

This clone appeared a single time. This chain links TRBV19 with TRBJ1-2, with TRBD1 matching 7 bases. Germline values: CDR1 LNHDA, CDR2 SQIVND (reference sequence). With V trimmed by 7 bases and J by 2 bases, 7 bases remained unmatched. This CDR3 has 14 amino acids. CDR3 sequence reads: CASKRTGVNYGYTF. In DNA form, the CDR3 reads TGTGCCAGTAAAAGGACAGGCGTAAACTATGGCTACACCTTC. The complete variable domain, with remaining parts taken from reference TRBV19 and TRBJ1-2, reads DGGITQSPKYLFRKEGQNVTLSCEQNLNHDAMYWYRQDPGQGLRLIYYSQIVNDFQKGDIAEGYSVSREKKESFPLTVTSAQKNPTAFYLCASKRTGVNYGYTFGSGTRLTVV.

The sample holds one count of this clone. The chain carries TRBV2 and TRBJ1-2, with 8 positions matching TRBD1. Germline V gene sequence: CDR1 SNHLY, CDR2 FYNNEI. The junction had 10 bases not matched to a gene; V was cut back by 7 bases and J by 3 bases. This CDR3 has 15 residues. The CDR3 coding sequence is TGTGCCAGCACCCTCCTGGGACAGGACTACTATGGCTACACCTTC. It specifies CASTLLGQDYYGYTF.

V is TRBV19 and J is TRBJ1-5; D uncertain. Between the trimmed V and J ends, which lost 2 bases and 4 bases, there was a span of 6 bases. The CDR3 length is 13 residues. CDR1 is LNHDA, CDR2 SQIVND, per germline (reference sequence). CDR3 amino acids: CASSISGNQPQHF. DNA of the CDR3: TGTGCCAGTAGTATATCAGGAAATCAGCCCCAGCATTTT.

The chain employs TRBV13 and TRBJ2-7; TRBD1 agrees at 7 bases. The CDR3 runs 17 residues. Germline values: CDR1 PRHDT, CDR2 FYEKMQ (reference sequence). The V gene end was trimmed by 1 base and the J gene end by 2 bases; junction bases not matched to a gene: 11. CDR3 sequence (DNA): TGTGCCAGCAGCTTAGACCCCCGACAGGGCGACACCTACGAGCAGTACTTC. Protein: CASSLDPRQGDTYEQYF.

Details on this clone: The germline gene is not matched at one end of the junction; a read error may be the cause. The chain joins TRBV7-3 to TRBJ1-1; 7 positions agree with TRBD1. CDR1 and CDR2 (germline): SGHTA, FQGTGA. CDR3 size: 15 residues. For the CDR3, the DNA is TGCGCCAGCAGCCACCGGGACAGTAGTCGCACTGAAGCTTTCTTT. The encoded protein is CASSHRDSSRTEAFF.

This clone was seen a few times. V gene TRBV20-1 combines with J gene TRBJ1-4, with D possibly matching TRBD1 (5 bases). Per germline, CDR1 DFQATT and CDR2 SNEGSKA (reference sequence). This CDR3 is built from 11 residues. V was clipped by 4 bases and J by 12 bases, with 12 bases between them. The CDR3 loop reads CSAILGGQLFF. The CDR3 nucleotides read TGCAGTGCTATTCTGGGGGGACAACTGTTTTTT.

As regards this clone: Its ends do not fully match the called genes, so a read error is possible. This sequence joins TRBV11-2 and TRBJ2-4, with D possibly matching TRBD1 (5 bases). This CDR3 comprises 14 residues. Germline-derived CDR1 and CDR2 are SGHAT and FQNNGV. The CDR3 region has the DNA TGTGCCAGCAGCTTAGATCGAAGGGGAAACAGTCAGTACTTC. Amino acid sequence: CASSLDRRGNSQYF.

The CDR3 sequence is CASSAYREFLGSPLHF. For the CDR3, the DNA is TGTGCCAGCAGTGCTTACAGGGAGTTTTTAGGGTCACCCCTCCACTTT. The gene calls are TRBV6-1 and TRBJ1-6; a weak D match, TRBD1 (6 bases). V shed 4 bases and J shed 10 bases, with 20 bases lying between them. This CDR3 is 16 amino acids long. Germline loops: CDR1 MNHNS, CDR2 SASEGT.

About this clone itself: With only one base between it and a far larger clone, this is likely a read error. The sample has other DNA sequences that encode this CDR3 too. The rearrangement joins TRBV7-9 to TRBJ2-1; 12 nucleotides align to TRBD2. V shed 1 base, J shed 8 bases, and the junction held 15 bases outside the gene matches. The CDR3 consists of 19 residues. Germline-derived CDR1 and CDR2 are SEHNR and FQNEAQ (reference sequence). The CDR3 bases are TGTGCCAGCAGCTTAGGTCGGCTAGCGGGGGGGGCACAGTCCGATGAGCAGTTCTTC. The encoded protein is CASSLGRLAGGAQSDEQFF.

The rearrangement links TRBV11-2 to TRBJ2-2; D is undetermined. CDR1 is SGHAT and CDR2 is FQNNGV in the germline V gene. Trimming took off 3 bases at V and 2 bases at J, with 7 bases between the two ends. This CDR3 contains 14 residues. The CDR3 bases are TGTGCCAGCAGCTTTATGAGAAACACCGGGGAGCTGTTTTTT. Translating it yields CASSFMRNTGELFF.

This chain connects TRBV18 to TRBJ1-1, with 8 positions matching TRBD1. The CDR3 consists of 16 residues. The V segment lost 4 bases and the J segment 7 bases; nucleotides outside the gene matches: 14. The germline V gene has CDR1 KGHSH and CDR2 LQKENI. In nucleotides, the CDR3 is TGTGCCAGCTCACGAGGTCCCACGACAGGGGAGAATGAAGCTTTCTTT. Protein product: CASSRGPTTGENEAFF.

The genes are TRBV7-2 and TRBJ2-7; TRBD2 agrees at 8 bases. V was clipped by 5 bases and J by 3 bases; unmatched bases: 6. The CDR3 is 14 amino acids. Germline CDR1 SGHTA, CDR2 FQGNSA. The CDR3, as DNA: TGTGCCAGCAGCCCCGAGCGGGAGATCTACGAGCAGTACTTC. Translating it yields CASSPEREIYEQYF. The full variable domain, its missing parts supplied by reference TRBV7-2 and TRBJ2-7, is GAGVSQSPSNKVTEKGKDVELRCDPISGHTALYWYRQSLGQGLEFLIYFQGNSAPDKSGLPSDRFSAERTGGSVSTLTIQRTQQEDSAVYLCASSPEREIYEQYFGPGTRLTVT.

The chain combines TRBV11-3 with TRBJ2-2; D remains ambiguous. The CDR3 spans 15 residues. The germline V gene has CDR1 SGHNT and CDR2 YENEEA. The V gene lost 3 bases and the J gene lost 1 base, with 9 bases spanning the gap. CDR3 bases: TGTGCCAGCAGCTTCCGGGTAGAGAACACCGGGGAGCTGTTTTTT. It is translated as CASSFRVENTGELFF.

This clone was detected once. CDR3 nucleotide sequence: TGCGCCAGCAGCTGGGGGACAGTGTTTCAAGAGACCCAGTACTTC. This encodes CASSWGTVFQETQYF. V and J are TRBV5-1 and TRBJ2-5; 7 bases agree with TRBD1. The CDR3 runs to 15 residues. CDR1 is SGHRS and CDR2 is YFSETQ in the germline V gene. V lost 3 bases, J lost 2 bases, and 7 bases stayed unmatched.

The V gene is TRBV19, the J gene TRBJ2-3, with TRBD2 matching 10 bases. The CDR3 covers 16 residues. CDR1 and CDR2 from the germline V gene are LNHDA and SQIVND (reference sequence). With V trimmed by 8 bases and J by 2 bases, 10 bases remained unmatched. This chain's CDR3 is CASRPSGGPITDTQYF. The CDR3 DNA sequence: TGTGCCAGTCGTCCTAGCGGGGGCCCGATCACAGATACGCAGTATTTT.

The genes are TRBV30 and TRBJ2-7; TRBD1 might be the D (5 bases). The CDR3 totals 13 residues. Germline V gene sequence: CDR1 GTSNPN, CDR2 SVGIG (reference sequence). Trimming cost V 3 bases and J 6 bases, with 15 bases left between them. This chain's CDR3 is CAWRTELRGEQYF. In DNA form, the CDR3 reads TGTGCCTGGAGGACGGAATTAAGGGGCGAGCAGTACTTC.

This chain connects TRBV25-1 to TRBJ2-7; D is undetermined. Germline lookup yields CDR1 MGHDK and CDR2 SYGVNS. The V and J ends lost 5 bases and 3 bases respectively, with 5 bases between them. The CDR3 has 11 amino acids. Written as DNA, the CDR3 is TGTGCCAGCAGTCAACACTACGAGCAGTACTTC. Translated, it gives CASSQHYEQYF.

This clone was found a few times. The chain uses TRBV7-2 and TRBJ2-2; tentatively, D is TRBD1 (6 bases). The V end was cut by 5 bases, the J end by 2 bases, with 12 bases between. The CDR3 consists of 15 residues. CDR1 and CDR2 from the germline V gene are SGHTA and FQGNSA. The DNA of the CDR3 is TGTGCCAGCAGCCCCCCCAGGGGAAACACCGGGGAGCTGTTTTTT. Translation: CASSPPRGNTGELFF.

This clone was seen a handful of times. The V and J genes are TRBV2 and TRBJ1-6; 10 bases agree with TRBD1. The CDR3 length is 13 residues. With V trimmed by 10 bases and J by 7 bases, 4 bases remained unmatched. CDR1 and CDR2 from the germline V gene are SNHLY and FYNNEI. In DNA, the CDR3 is TGTGCCACGGGACAGGGGCAGAATTCACCCCTCCACTTT. Its translation: CATGQGQNSPLHF.